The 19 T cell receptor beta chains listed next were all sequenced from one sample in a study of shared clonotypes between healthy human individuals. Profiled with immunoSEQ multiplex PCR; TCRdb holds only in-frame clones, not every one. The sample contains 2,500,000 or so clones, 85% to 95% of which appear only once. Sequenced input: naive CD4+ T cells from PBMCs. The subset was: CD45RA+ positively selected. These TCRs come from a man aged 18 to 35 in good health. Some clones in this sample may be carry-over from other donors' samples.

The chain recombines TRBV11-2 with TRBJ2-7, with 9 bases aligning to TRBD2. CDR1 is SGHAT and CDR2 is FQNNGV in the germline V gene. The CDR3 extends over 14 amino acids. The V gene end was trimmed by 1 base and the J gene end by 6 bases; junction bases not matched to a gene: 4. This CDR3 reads CASSLAGLAVEQYF. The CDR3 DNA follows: TGTGCCAGCAGCTTAGCGGGACTAGCAGTCGAGCAGTACTTC.

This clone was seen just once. The CDR3 DNA reads TGTGCCAGCAGCAAACAGGCTAGCGGGGGCACCGGGGAGCTGTTTTTT. Its protein is CASSKQASGGTGELFF. V usage is TRBV21-1 and J usage is TRBJ2-2; TRBD2 is the table's D call and was not checked against the DNA. TRBV21-1 is an annotated pseudogene. This CDR3 contains 16 residues.

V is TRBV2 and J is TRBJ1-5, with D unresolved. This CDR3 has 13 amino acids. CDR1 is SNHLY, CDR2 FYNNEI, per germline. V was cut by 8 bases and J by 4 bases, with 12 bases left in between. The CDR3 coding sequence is TGTGCCAGCTGTCGAGGGCTAAATCAGCCCCAGCATTTT. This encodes CASCRGLNQPQHF.

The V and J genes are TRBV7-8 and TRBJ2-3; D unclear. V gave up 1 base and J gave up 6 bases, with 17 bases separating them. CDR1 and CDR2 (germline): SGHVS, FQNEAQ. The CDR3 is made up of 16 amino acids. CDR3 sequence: CASSLVERPVVDTQYF. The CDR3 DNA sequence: TGTGCCAGCAGCTTAGTCGAGCGTCCCGTCGTGGATACGCAGTATTTT.

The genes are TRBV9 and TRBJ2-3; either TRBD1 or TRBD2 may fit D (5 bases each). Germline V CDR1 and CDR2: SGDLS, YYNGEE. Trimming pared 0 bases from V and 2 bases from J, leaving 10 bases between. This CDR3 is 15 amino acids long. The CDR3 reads CASSVGGKHTDTQYF. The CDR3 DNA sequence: TGTGCCAGCAGCGTAGGGGGGAAGCACACAGATACGCAGTATTTT. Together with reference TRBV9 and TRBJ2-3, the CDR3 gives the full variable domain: DSGVTQTPKHLITATGQRVTLRCSPRSGDLSVYWYQQSLDQGLQFLIQYYNGEERAKGNILERFSAQQFPDLHSELNLSSLELGDSALYFCASSVGGKHTDTQYFGPGTRLTVL.

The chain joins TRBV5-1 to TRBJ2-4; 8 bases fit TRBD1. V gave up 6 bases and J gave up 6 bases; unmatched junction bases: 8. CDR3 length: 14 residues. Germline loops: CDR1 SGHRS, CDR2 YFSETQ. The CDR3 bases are TGCGCCAGCACTTTGGGTGGGACAGGAAACATTCAGTACTTC. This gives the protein CASTLGGTGNIQYF.

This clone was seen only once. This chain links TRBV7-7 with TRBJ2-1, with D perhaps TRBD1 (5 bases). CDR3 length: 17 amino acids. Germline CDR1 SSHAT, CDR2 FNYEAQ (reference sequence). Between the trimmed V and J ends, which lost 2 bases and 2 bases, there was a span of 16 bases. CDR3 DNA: TGTGCCAGCAGCTTAACTGACAGCCCCTCCCCCTACAATGAGCAGTTCTTC. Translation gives CASSLTDSPSPYNEQFF.

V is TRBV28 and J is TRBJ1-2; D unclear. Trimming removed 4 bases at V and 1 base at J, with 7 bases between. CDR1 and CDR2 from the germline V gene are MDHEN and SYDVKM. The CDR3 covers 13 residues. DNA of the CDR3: TGTGCCAGCAGTTCGGTGGTTAACTATGGCTACACCTTC. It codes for CASSSVVNYGYTF.

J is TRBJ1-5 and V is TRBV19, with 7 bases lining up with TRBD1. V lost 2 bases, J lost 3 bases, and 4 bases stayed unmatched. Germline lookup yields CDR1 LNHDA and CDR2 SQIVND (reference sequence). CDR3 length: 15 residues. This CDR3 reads CASSIPTGVNQPQHF. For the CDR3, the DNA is TGTGCCAGTAGTATACCCACAGGGGTCAATCAGCCCCAGCATTTT.

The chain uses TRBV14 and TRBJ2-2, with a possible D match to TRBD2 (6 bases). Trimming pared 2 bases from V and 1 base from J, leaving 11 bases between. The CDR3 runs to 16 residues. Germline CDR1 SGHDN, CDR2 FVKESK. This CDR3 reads CASSQLRGRNTGELFF. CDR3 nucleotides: TGTGCCAGCAGCCAATTGCGGGGAAGGAACACCGGGGAGCTGTTTTTT.

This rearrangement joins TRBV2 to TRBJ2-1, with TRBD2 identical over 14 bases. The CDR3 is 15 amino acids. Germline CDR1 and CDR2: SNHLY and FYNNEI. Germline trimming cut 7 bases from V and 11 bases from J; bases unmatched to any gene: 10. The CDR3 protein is CASTPGTSGRVQQFF. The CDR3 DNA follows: TGTGCCAGCACCCCCGGGACTAGCGGGAGAGTTCAGCAGTTCTTC.

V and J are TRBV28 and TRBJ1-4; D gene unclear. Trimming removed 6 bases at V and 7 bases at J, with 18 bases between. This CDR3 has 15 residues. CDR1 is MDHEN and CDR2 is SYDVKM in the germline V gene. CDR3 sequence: CASSPIRGGREKLFF. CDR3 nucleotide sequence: TGTGCCAGCAGCCCTATCAGAGGCGGGCGTGAAAAACTGTTTTTT.

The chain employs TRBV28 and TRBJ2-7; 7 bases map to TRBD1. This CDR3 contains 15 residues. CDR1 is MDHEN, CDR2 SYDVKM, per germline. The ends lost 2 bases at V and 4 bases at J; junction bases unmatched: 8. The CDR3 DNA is TGTGCCAGCAGTTTAGTAACAGGGGTGGAATACGAGCAGTACTTC. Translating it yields CASSLVTGVEYEQYF.

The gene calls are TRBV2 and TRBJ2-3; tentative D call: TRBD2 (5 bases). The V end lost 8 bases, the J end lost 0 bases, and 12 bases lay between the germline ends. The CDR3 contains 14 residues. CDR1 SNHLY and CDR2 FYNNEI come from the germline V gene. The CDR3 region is CASEGKRSTDTQYF. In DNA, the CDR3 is TGTGCCAGCGAGGGTAAACGGAGCACAGATACGCAGTATTTT.

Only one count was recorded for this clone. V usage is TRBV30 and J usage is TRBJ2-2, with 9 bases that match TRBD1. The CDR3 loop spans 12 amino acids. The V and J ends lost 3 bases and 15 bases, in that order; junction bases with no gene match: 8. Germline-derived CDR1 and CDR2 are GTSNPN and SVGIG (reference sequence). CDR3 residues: CAWSRGQGRVFF. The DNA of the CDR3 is TGTGCCTGGAGCCGCGGACAGGGGAGGGTGTTTTTT.

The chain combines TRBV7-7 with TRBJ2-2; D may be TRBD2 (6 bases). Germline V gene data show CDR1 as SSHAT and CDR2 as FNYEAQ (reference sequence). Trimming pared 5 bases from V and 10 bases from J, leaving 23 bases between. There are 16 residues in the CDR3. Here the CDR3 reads CASSSQPGLASEELFF. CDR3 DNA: TGTGCCAGCAGCAGCCAACCGGGACTGGCCTCCGAGGAGCTGTTTTTT.

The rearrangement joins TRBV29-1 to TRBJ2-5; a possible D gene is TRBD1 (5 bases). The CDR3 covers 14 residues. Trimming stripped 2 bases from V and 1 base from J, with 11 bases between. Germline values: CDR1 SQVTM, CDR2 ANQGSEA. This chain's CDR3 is CSVEYDSIQETQYF. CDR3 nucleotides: TGCAGCGTTGAATATGACAGTATCCAAGAGACCCAGTACTTC.

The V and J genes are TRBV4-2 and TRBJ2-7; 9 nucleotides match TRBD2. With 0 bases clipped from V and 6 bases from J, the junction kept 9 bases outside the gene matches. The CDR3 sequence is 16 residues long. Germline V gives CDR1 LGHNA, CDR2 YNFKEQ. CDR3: CASSQEVSAGGSEQYF. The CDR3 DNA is TGTGCCAGCAGCCAAGAAGTTTCAGCGGGAGGATCCGAGCAGTACTTC.

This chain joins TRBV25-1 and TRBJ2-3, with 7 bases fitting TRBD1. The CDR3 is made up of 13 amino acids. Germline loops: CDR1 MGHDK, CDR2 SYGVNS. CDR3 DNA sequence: TGTGCAGCAAGGGGGCAGGGTGCAGATACGCAGTATTTT. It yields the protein CAARGQGADTQYF.